A selection of T cell receptor beta chains follows, all from one sample in a study of cytomegalovirus exposure and HLA in healthy donors. Sequenced by immunoSEQ multiplex PCR; TCRdb stores in-frame clones only, minus some. The data contain 85,000 to 120,000 clones, roughly 82% of them singletons. Sequenced: PBMCs. These TCRs come from a man aged 50 to 60 in good health and CMV-seronegative. Both conserved end residues are trimmed from each CDR3.

TRBV7-9	TRBJ2-6	ASSPRGSHSGANVLT
TRBV19	TRBJ1-4	ASSIEAGSEKLF
TRBV19	TRBJ1-1	ATGSTVNTEAF
TRBV5-1	TRBJ2-3	ASSSGTGSTDTQY
TRBV6-6	TRBJ1-2	ATLAATGGQYGYT
TRBV6-6	TRBJ2-5	ASSYGSQRETQY
TRBV7-2	TRBJ1-2	ASSLNTGANYGYT
TRBV6-6	TRBJ1-2	ASSYPRTAETYGYT
TRBV6-1	TRBJ1-1	ASSLQGGTEAF
TRBV9	TRBJ2-3	ASSPGQVETDTQY
TRBV6-5	TRBJ1-1	ASSWGQAGATEAF
TRBV29-1	TRBJ2-1	SVDRGREYNEQF
TRBV6-1	TRBJ2-1	ASSRNRGEEQF
TRBV9	TRBJ2-5	ASSTSQWRGETQY
TRBV9	TRBJ2-5	ASSVGLAVQETQY